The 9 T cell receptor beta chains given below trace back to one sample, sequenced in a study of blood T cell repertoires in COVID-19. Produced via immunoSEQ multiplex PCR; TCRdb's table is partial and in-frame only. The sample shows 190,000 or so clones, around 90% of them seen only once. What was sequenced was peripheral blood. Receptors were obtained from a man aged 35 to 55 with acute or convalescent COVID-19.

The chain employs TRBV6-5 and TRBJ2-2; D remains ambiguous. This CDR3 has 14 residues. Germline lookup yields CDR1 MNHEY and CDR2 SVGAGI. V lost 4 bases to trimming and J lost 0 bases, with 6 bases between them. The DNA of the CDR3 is TGTGCCAGCAGTTCAACAGCGAACACCGGGGAGCTGTTTTTT. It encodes CASSSTANTGELFF.

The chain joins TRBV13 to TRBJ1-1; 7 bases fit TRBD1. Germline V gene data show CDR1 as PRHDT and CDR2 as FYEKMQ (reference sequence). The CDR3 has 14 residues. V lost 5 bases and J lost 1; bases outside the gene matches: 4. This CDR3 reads CASSGRQGNTEAFF. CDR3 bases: TGTGCCAGCAGCGGCAGACAGGGGAACACTGAAGCTTTCTTT.

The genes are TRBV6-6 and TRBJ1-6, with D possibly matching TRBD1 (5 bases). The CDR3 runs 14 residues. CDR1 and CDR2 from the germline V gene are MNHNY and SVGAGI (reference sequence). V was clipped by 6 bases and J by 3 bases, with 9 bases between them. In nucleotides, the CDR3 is TGTGCCAGCAGCCCGACAGACTATAATTCACCCCTCCACTTT. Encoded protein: CASSPTDYNSPLHF.

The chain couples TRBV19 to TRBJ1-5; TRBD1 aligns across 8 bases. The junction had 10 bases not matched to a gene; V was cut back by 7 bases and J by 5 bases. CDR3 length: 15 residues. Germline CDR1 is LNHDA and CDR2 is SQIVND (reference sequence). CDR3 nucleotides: TGTGCCAGTAACCTAAAGGCAGGGGGCCATCAGCCCCAGCATTTT. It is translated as CASNLKAGGHQPQHF.

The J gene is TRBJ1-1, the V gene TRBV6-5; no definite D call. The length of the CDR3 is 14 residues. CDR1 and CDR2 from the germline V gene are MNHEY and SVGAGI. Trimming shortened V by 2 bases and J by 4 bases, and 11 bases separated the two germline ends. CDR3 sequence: CASSYGVGSTEAFF. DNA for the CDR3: TGTGCCAGCAGTTACGGGGTAGGGAGCACTGAAGCTTTCTTT.

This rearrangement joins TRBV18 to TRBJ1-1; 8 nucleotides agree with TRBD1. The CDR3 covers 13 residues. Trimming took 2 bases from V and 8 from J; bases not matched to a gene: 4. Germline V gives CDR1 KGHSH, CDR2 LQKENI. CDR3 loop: CASSPSRGQEAFF. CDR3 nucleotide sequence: TGTGCCAGCTCACCATCCAGGGGGCAAGAAGCTTTCTTT.

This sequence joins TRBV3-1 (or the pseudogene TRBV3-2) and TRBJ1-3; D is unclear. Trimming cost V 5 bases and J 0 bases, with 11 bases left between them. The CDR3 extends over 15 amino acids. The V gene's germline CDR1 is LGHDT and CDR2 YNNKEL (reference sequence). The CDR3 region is CASSLEPLSGNTIYF. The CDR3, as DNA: TGTGCCAGCAGCTTAGAGCCCCTCTCTGGAAACACCATATATTTT.

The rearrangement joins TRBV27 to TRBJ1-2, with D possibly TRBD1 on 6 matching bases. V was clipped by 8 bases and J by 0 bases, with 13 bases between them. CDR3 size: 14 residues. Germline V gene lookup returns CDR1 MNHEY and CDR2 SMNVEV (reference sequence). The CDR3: CASPAGGPNYGYTF. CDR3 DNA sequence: TGTGCCAGCCCCGCCGGGGGGCCTAACTATGGCTACACCTTC.

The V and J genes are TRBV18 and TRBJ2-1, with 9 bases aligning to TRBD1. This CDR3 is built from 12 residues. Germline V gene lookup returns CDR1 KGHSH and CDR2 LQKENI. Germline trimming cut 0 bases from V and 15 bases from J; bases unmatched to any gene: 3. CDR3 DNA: TGTGCCAGCTCACCACCCGGGACAGGGCTGTTCTTC. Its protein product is CASSPPGTGLFF.